Below, 16 T cell receptor beta chains from the same sample are listed, as sequenced in a study of blood T cell repertoires in COVID-19. Generated by immunoSEQ multiplex PCR, the TCRdb table keeps only in-frame clones and is missing some. Of 150,000 to 200,000 clones listed, approximately 80% are singletons. Input material: peripheral blood. The receptors derive from a human donor in a cohort sampled during active COVID-19.

There are a few counts of this clone. The V and J genes are TRBV4-1 and TRBJ1-3; D ambiguous. In germline, CDR1 is MGHRA, CDR2 YSYEKL. The ends were cut back, 3 bases at V and 0 bases at J, with 9 bases in the middle. This CDR3 is built from 15 residues. The CDR3 loop is CASSQGENSGNTIYF. CDR3 in DNA: TGCGCCAGCAGCCAGGGAGAAAACTCTGGAAACACCATATATTTT.

The CDR3 region has the DNA TGTGCCAGCAGCACGGGACTAGCGGGAGGGCCGCCAAACACCGGGGAGCTGTTTTTT. Translation gives CASSTGLAGGPPNTGELFF. The chain uses TRBV7-6 and TRBJ2-2; 16 bases match TRBD2. This CDR3 contains 19 residues. Germline CDR1 and CDR2: SGHVS and FNYEAQ. The trim removed 5 bases at V and 2 bases at J, leaving 8 bases unmatched.

The rearrangement joins TRBV10-3 to TRBJ1-4; 7 nucleotides line up with TRBD1. The CDR3 length is 13 residues. Unmatched junction bases numbered 3, after V lost 11 bases and J lost 0 bases. Germline loops: CDR1 ENHRY, CDR2 SYGVKD. The CDR3 region has the DNA TGTGCCCCGCAGGGGGCAACTAATGAAAAACTGTTTTTT. Its translation: CAPQGATNEKLFF.

This sequence joins TRBV5-1 and TRBJ2-7; the D gene is possibly TRBD1 (5 bases). CDR3 size: 13 residues. Germline CDR1 SGHRS, CDR2 YFSETQ. The V end was cut by 4 bases, the J end by 6 bases, with 14 bases between. CDR3 in DNA: TGCGCCAGCAGCCCGGACACCCTGATCGAGCAGTACTTC. Translated: CASSPDTLIEQYF.

The CDR3 DNA sequence: TGTGCCAGCAGTGAAGTACACGAAAGCGAGCAGTACTTC. It codes for CASSEVHESEQYF. The chain uses TRBV6-1 and TRBJ2-7; D is unresolved. Germline V CDR1 and CDR2: MNHNS, SASEGT. The length of the CDR3 is 13 residues. Between the trimmed V and J ends, which lost 1 base and 6 bases, there was a span of 10 bases.

The chain couples TRBV4-1 to TRBJ2-1; 11 bases are a match to TRBD2. V gave up 1 base and J gave up 4 bases; unmatched junction bases: 3. This CDR3 region has 16 residues. Per germline, CDR1 MGHRA and CDR2 YSYEKL. CDR3 loop: CASSQVLAGGYNEQFF. In DNA, the CDR3 is TGCGCCAGCAGCCAAGTCCTAGCGGGAGGTTACAATGAGCAGTTCTTC.

The rearrangement joins TRBV5-1 to TRBJ1-4; TRBD1 aligns across 7 bases. The CDR3 is 13 amino acids. V was clipped by 0 bases and J by 7 bases; unmatched bases: 0. Germline CDR1 SGHRS, CDR2 YFSETQ. CDR3 coding DNA: TGCGCCAGCAGCTTGGGACAGGGTGAAAAACTGTTTTTT. It encodes CASSLGQGEKLFF.

The rearrangement joins TRBV2 to TRBJ1-5; 7 bases line up with TRBD1. CDR1 and CDR2 (germline): SNHLY, FYNNEI. V shed 6 bases and J 5 bases; nucleotides not matched to a gene: 10. The CDR3 is 15 amino acids. CDR3 sequence: CASRPMTGSDQPQHF. CDR3 coding DNA: TGTGCCAGCAGGCCCATGACAGGGTCAGATCAGCCCCAGCATTTT.

The genes are TRBV18 and TRBJ1-1; D is unclear. V was shortened by 8 bases and J by 0 bases, with 10 bases between the two germline ends. The CDR3 has 13 residues. Germline V gene data show CDR1 as KGHSH and CDR2 as LQKENI. The CDR3 region is CASLGGMNTEAFF. The CDR3 region has the DNA TGTGCCAGCCTCGGAGGGATGAACACTGAAGCTTTCTTT.

This chain connects TRBV4-1 to TRBJ1-1, with a possible D match to TRBD1 (6 bases). Germline lookup yields CDR1 MGHRA and CDR2 YSYEKL. Trimming left V 0 bases short and J 5 bases short, with 10 bases between. The CDR3 consists of 14 residues. CDR3 nucleotides: TGCGCCAGCAGCCAAGAAGGGGGGGAGACTGAAGCTTTCTTT. Translating it yields CASSQEGGETEAFF.

The rearrangement links TRBV19 to TRBJ2-7; 9 bases are a match to TRBD1. The junction had 5 bases not matched to a gene; V was cut back by 5 bases and J by 0 bases. CDR1 is LNHDA, CDR2 SQIVND, per germline (reference sequence). The CDR3 totals 15 residues. The DNA for the CDR3 is TGTGCCAGTAGTCCACGGACAGGGGACTCCTACGAGCAGTACTTC. This encodes CASSPRTGDSYEQYF.

The chain has TRBV18 and TRBJ1-5, with TRBD1 as a possible D gene (6 bases). This CDR3 is built from 15 residues. Between the trimmed V and J ends, which lost 2 bases and 5 bases, there was a span of 13 bases. Germline V gene sequence: CDR1 KGHSH, CDR2 LQKENI. The CDR3 nucleotides read TGTGCCAGCTCACCAACGGGACAATTCTATCAGCCCCAGCATTTT. It translates to CASSPTGQFYQPQHF.

This clone was counted only a few times. V usage is TRBV28 and J usage is TRBJ1-6; a possible D gene is TRBD1 (6 bases). Trimming cost V 6 bases and J 4 bases, with 10 bases left between them. Germline lookup yields CDR1 MDHEN and CDR2 SYDVKM. The length of the CDR3 is 14 residues. CDR3 region: CASSPTGYNSPLHF. CDR3 nucleotides: TGTGCCAGCAGCCCGACAGGTTATAATTCACCCCTCCACTTT.

CDR3 bases: TGTGCCAGTAGGGAGGGCGACATCTTTTCCCACGAGCAGTACTTC. Translated, it gives CASREGDIFSHEQYF. The rearrangement links TRBV19 to TRBJ2-7; possible D gene TRBD2, 6 bases. V was clipped by 6 bases and J by 5 bases, with 20 bases between them. The CDR3 has 15 amino acids. Germline loops: CDR1 LNHDA, CDR2 SQIVND (reference sequence). The whole variable domain, remainder taken from reference TRBV19 and TRBJ2-7, is DGGITQSPKYLFRKEGQNVTLSCEQNLNHDAMYWYRQDPGQGLRLIYYSQIVNDFQKGDIAEGYSVSREKKESFPLTVTSAQKNPTAFYLCASREGDIFSHEQYFGPGTRLTVT.

The rearrangement links TRBV6-2 or TRBV6-3 to TRBJ1-6; D ambiguous. The ends were cut back, 5 bases at V and 12 bases at J, with 8 bases in the middle. The CDR3 totals 11 residues. Germline V gives CDR1 MNHEY, CDR2 SVGEGT. The CDR3 sequence is CASSTAGPLHF. CDR3 DNA: TGTGCCAGCAGTACCGCGGGACCCCTCCACTTT.

V and J are TRBV18 and TRBJ2-7; D unresolved. The CDR3 is 12 amino acids. Trimming took 3 bases from V and 1 from J, leaving 4 bases between them. In germline, CDR1 is KGHSH, CDR2 LQKENI. This chain's CDR3 is CASSPSSYEQYF. The CDR3 region has the DNA TGTGCCAGCTCACCCTCTTCCTACGAGCAGTACTTC.